The rows below give T cell receptor beta chains drawn from one sample of a study of blood T cell repertoires in COVID-19. Only in-frame clones appear in the TCRdb table, and some are missing; sequencing was by immunoSEQ multiplex PCR. The sample consists of roughly 290,000 clones, around 90% of them appearing once. Sequencing used peripheral blood. These receptors all come from a young woman with COVID-19, enrolled during active disease. CDR3s include the opening cysteine and the closing phenylalanine or tryptophan. A D gene is named only where the DNA matches it firmly. Where a row states a size, it is once, few, many or the class of an expanded clone; other rows omit it.

v_call,cdr3_length,d_call,clone_size,j_call,cdr3_nt,cdr3_aa
TRBV5-4,15,-,-,TRBJ2-7,TGTGCCAGCAGCTTTGAAGGGGCGAGATCCTACGAGCAGTACTTC,CASSFEGARSYEQYF
TRBV7-9,14,TRBD1,-,TRBJ1-2,TGTGCCAGCAGCCGCGGGACAGATCTCTATGGCTACACCTTC,CASSRGTDLYGYTF
TRBV4-2,15,-,once,TRBJ2-2,TGTGCCAGCAGCCGGTGGCGGGAGAACACCGGGGAGCTGTTTTTT,CASSRWRENTGELFF
TRBV7-9,16,-,-,TRBJ2-5,TGTGCCAGCAGCTTAGACACGGGCGGGCACCAAGAGACCCAGTACTTC,CASSLDTGGHQETQYF
TRBV5-1,16,-,-,TRBJ2-5,TGCGCCAGCAGCTTGTTCGAGACAGGAACGGGCCGGACCCAGTACTTC,CASSLFETGTGRTQYF
TRBV30,15,-,few,TRBJ1-3,TGTGCCTGGAGTCGTACAGGGAACTCTGGAAACACCATATATTTT,CAWSRTGNSGNTIYF
TRBV7-6,15,TRBD2,-,TRBJ2-1,TGTGCCAGCAGCTTGACTAGCGGAATTTACAATGAGCAGTTCTTC,CASSLTSGIYNEQFF
TRBV10-2,20,TRBD1,-,TRBJ2-1,TGCGCCAGCAGTGACCAGACAGGGAACCATCTCAAAAGGGCGCCGAATGAGCAGTTCTTC,CASSDQTGNHLKRAPNEQFF
TRBV10-3,13,-,-,TRBJ1-2,TGTGCCATCAGTGATGACAGCTCAACTCACTACACCTTC,CAISDDSSTHYTF
TRBV28,16,TRBD2,-,TRBJ2-1,TGTGCCAGCAGTTCCTCTAGCGGGAGCCCCAACAATGAGCAGTTCTTC,CASSSSSGSPNNEQFF
TRBV4-3,18,-,-,TRBJ2-2,TGCGCCAGCAGCCAAATCCTAGCGACACCCTCGAACACCGGGGAGCTGTTTTTT,CASSQILATPSNTGELFF
TRBV6-5,16,-,-,TRBJ2-3,TGTGCCAGCAGTTACTCGGGCTGGGCTAGCGCAGATACGCAGTATTTT,CASSYSGWASADTQYF
TRBV3-1/TRBV3-2,14,TRBD1,-,TRBJ1-2,TGTGCCAGCAGCCAGAATGACAGGGGTAATGGCTACACCTTC,CASSQNDRGNGYTF
TRBV3-1/TRBV3-2,12,-,-,TRBJ1-2,TGTGCCAGCAGCCAGGGAGGTTATGGCTACACCTTC,CASSQGGYGYTF
TRBV5-5,14,TRBD2,-,TRBJ2-3,TGTGCCACCGGGAGGGGCCGCACCACAGATACGCAGTATTTT,CATGRGRTTDTQYF
TRBV10-3,12,-,-,TRBJ2-1,TGTGCCATCAGTGTCGGAGAGAATGAGCAGTTCTTC,CAISVGENEQFF
TRBV7-8,17,-,few,TRBJ1-4,TGTGCCAGCAGCTTAGTCGGCAGGGGCGTAACTAATGAAAAACTGTTTTTT,CASSLVGRGVTNEKLFF
TRBV5-4,14,-,-,TRBJ1-3,TGTGCCAGCAGCTTGGCGGGATTACGAAACACCATATATTTT,CASSLAGLRNTIYF
TRBV2,13,-,-,TRBJ2-7,TGTGCCAGCACCGAGAATTCTTTCTACGAGCAGTACTTC,CASTENSFYEQYF
TRBV10-3,14,TRBD2,-,TRBJ2-7,TGTGCCATCAGGGCTCTAGCGGGAGTATACGAGCAGTACTTC,CAIRALAGVYEQYF
TRBV30,15,-,once,TRBJ1-3,TGTGCCTGGAGTGTAAGGAGCAGCTCTGGAAACACCATATATTTT,CAWSVRSSSGNTIYF
TRBV7-6,17,-,-,TRBJ1-1,TGTGCCAGCAGCTTAGCGATCAATCGACAGGCCAACACTGAAGCTTTCTTT,CASSLAINRQANTEAFF
TRBV4-3,15,-,-,TRBJ1-4,TGCGCCAGCAGCCTCCACACGGGGAATAATGAAAAACTGTTTTTT,CASSLHTGNNEKLFF
TRBV5-5,18,TRBD2,-,TRBJ2-3,TGTGCCAGCAGCTTCAGACTAGCGGGAGGGTTCGGCACAGATACGCAGTATTTT,CASSFRLAGGFGTDTQYF
TRBV28,15,-,-,TRBJ1-4,TGTGCCAGCAGTAAGGGGGGAGGGACTAATGAAAAACTGTTTTTT,CASSKGGGTNEKLFF
TRBV24-1,15,-,-,TRBJ2-4,TGTGCCACCAGTGGCCCACAGGGAACGGAAAACATTCAGTACTTC,CATSGPQGTENIQYF
TRBV28,15,-,once,TRBJ1-1,TGTGCCAGCAGTTGGACGGGAGGGCAGAACACTGAAGCTTTCTTT,CASSWTGGQNTEAFF
TRBV6-5,12,TRBD1,-,TRBJ1-6,TGTGCCGTCGGGACAGGAATTTCACCCCTCCACTTT,CAVGTGISPLHF